The present entry profiles one TCR beta chain with its context. No antigen is known for it. There are no base qualities to consult, and no much larger clone falls within one base. The immunoSEQ Assay, a bias-controlled multiplex PCR, was used to amplify TCRbeta CDR3 regions from genomic DNA. In the paper's pipeline: Nucleated cell counts per sample were estimated from amplification of reference gene primers within the assay. To quantify the absolute abundance of each unique TCRbeta CDR3 rearrangement, sequence reads were collapsed and filtered. For each sample, productive Simpson clonality was calculated by taking the square root of Simpson's diversity index across productive rearrangements. TCRdb holds this immuneACCESS table with in-frame rearrangements only. Some clones are missing; in checked studies, unresolved V genes explain under half, and the rest has no known cause. V, J and clone size were drawn from that table, and D and trimming were deduced from the DNA. The sample data list 80,000 to 90,000 clones, and around 85% of these were observed just once. The top ten hold roughly 15% of the sample.

This sample is drawn from a study of blood T cell repertoires in COVID-19 (dated by TCRdb to about 2020). For the wider study: Collaborator samples came from the United States, Italy and Spain and covered acute and convalescent phases of COVID-19. The material from the prospective study consisted of cDNA or gDNA derived from T cells, B-cell-depleted T cells, or PBMCs. The dataset comprised deeply sampled blood TCRbeta repertoires from subjects exposed to, actively infected with, or recovered from COVID-19. The repertoires were made available in a free public database intended to serve as a resource for research on the immune response to SARS-CoV-2. Samples were obtained from the ongoing ImmuneRACE study (first 160 participants) and from some 1,300 subjects provided by 6 global collaborators. The sample metadata nearly always contained a de-identified subject ID, COVID-19 status, age in years and sex. Where HLA class I and class II types were available, the types were taken from metadata supplied by the sample provider, not from assay-based typing.

Collaborating institutions collected whole blood in K2EDTA tubes following their own protocols. Collaborator samples were shipped for TCRbeta analysis as frozen whole blood, isolated PBMCs, or DNA extracted from either sample type. According to the germline V gene, CDR1 reads KGHDR and CDR2 reads SFDVKD. Including cysteine and phenylalanine, the CDR3 has 14 amino acids. Kept here is only the CDR3 DNA, which spans 42 bases and is read in frame from base 1. V is trimmed back by 9 bases and J by 1 base, and the junction contains 3 bases that no gene match accounts for. The paper as a whole reports these results and caveats: The amount of clinical and demographic metadata varied by source and participant and was provided uncurated.

The sample comprised peripheral blood. The sequence came from a woman in her 70s with acute or convalescent COVID-19. The rearranged chain carries TRBV24-1 and TRBJ2-3, and TRBD1 matches 10 of the central bases. For the CDR3, the sequence is CATSGTGGTDTQYF. The nucleotides read TGTGCCACCTCCGGGACAGGGGGCACAGATACGCAGTATTTT.